Listed here are 30 T cell receptor delta chains from one sample, sequenced in a study of gamma delta lymphoproliferative disorders and STAT genes. TCRdb reprocessed the multiplex PCR reads using CATT. This sample has 3,500 to 4,500 delta-chain clones, with around 1% found just once. The receptor sequences were amplified from genomic DNA of peripheral blood mononuclear cells. What was sequenced was blood. The receptors were gathered from a human donor in good health.

For this clone: The protein recorded in TCRdb matches a much larger clone and deviates from this DNA's translation at residue 5, suggesting a read error; the protein here is obtained by translating the DNA. The rearrangement uses TRDV1 and TRDJ1, with D maybe TRDD2 (6 bases). Germline V gives CDR1 TSWWSYY, CDR2 QGS. There are 19 residues in the CDR3. The CDR3 spells CALGKLERPSTRYTDKLIF. CDR3 nucleotide sequence: TGTGCTCTTGGGAAACTAGAGCGTCCTTCCACACGGTACACCGATAAACTCATCTTT.

As for this clone: This probably arose from a read error, given a far larger clone one base away. This chain links TRDV2 with TRDJ1, with 7 nucleotides matching TRDD3. With 3 bases clipped from V and 0 bases from J, the junction kept 12 bases outside the gene matches. The CDR3 runs to 17 residues. The V gene's germline CDR1 is GEAIGNYY and CDR2 EKD. Here the CDR3 reads CACDPVTRGMNTDKLIF. The DNA for the CDR3 is TGTGCCTGTGACCCCGTAACCCGGGGGATGAACACCGATAAACTCATCTTT.

This clone showed up just a few times. This likely stems from a read error, as it lies one base from a far larger clone. Other DNA sequences from this sample encode an identical CDR3 as well. The chain joins TRDV2 to TRDJ1; D may be TRDD2 or TRDD3 (5 bases each). CDR1 and CDR2 (germline): GEAIGNYY, EKD. CDR3 size: 19 residues. This CDR3 reads CACDPLGGSSRVSTDKLIF. CDR3 DNA: TGTGCCTGTGACCCCCTCGGGGGTTCTTCCCGCGTATCCACCGATAAACTCATTTTT.

This clone has just a few counts. Given a far larger clone just one base away, this is likely a sequencing read error. V is TRDV2 and J is TRDJ1; TRDD3 aligns across 11 bases. Germline values: CDR1 GEAIGNYY, CDR2 EKD. The CDR3 has 20 amino acids. DNA of the CDR3: TGTGCCTGTGGCACCGTCGGACCCCCAGATTTACTGGGGGATAGACATAAACTCATCTTT. Amino acid sequence: CACGTVGPPDLLGDRHKLIF.

Of note for this clone: The protein held in TCRdb is that of a much larger clone and does not match this DNA's translation at residue 3, likely because of a read error; the protein shown is translated from the DNA. The chain's CDR3 is CAYDRMTGGRSWDTRQMFF. DNA for the CDR3: TGTGCCTATGACAGAATGACTGGGGGACGCTCCTGGGACACCCGACAGATGTTTTTC. The J gene is TRDJ3, the V gene TRDV2, with 9 nucleotides matching TRDD3. The CDR3 loop spans 19 amino acids. CDR1 and CDR2 from the germline V gene are GEAIGNYY and EKD.

This clone was picked up a small number of times. TCRdb's protein, taken from a much larger clone, differs from this DNA's translation at residue 11, likely owing to a read error; the protein displayed comes from the DNA. This chain links TRDV3 with TRDJ1, with D tentatively TRDD2 or TRDD3 (6 bases each). The V end lost 2 bases, the J end lost 3 bases, and 28 bases lay between the germline ends. Germline V CDR1 and CDR2: TVYSNPD, GDNSRS (reference sequence). The length of the CDR3 is 18 residues. CDR3 DNA sequence: TGTGCCTTTCCCTTCCGACTCCCCTGGGGATGCCATTCCGATAAACTCATCTTT. Translated, it gives CAFPFRLPWGCHSDKLIF.

This clone is judged medium-sized (0.01 to 0.1%). V usage is TRDV1 and J usage is TRDJ1, with D perhaps matching TRDD2 or TRDD3 (8 bases each). The CDR3 has 18 amino acids. V was cut by 1 base and J by 5 bases, with 23 bases left in between. Germline CDR1 TSWWSYY, CDR2 QGS. CDR3 protein: CALGEPNFLLGATDKLIF. The CDR3, as DNA: TGTGCTCTTGGGGAACCCAACTTCCTACTGGGGGCTACTGATAAACTCATCTTT.

With regard to this clone: This likely reflects a read error, since a far larger clone is one base away. Other DNA sequences within the sample encode an identical CDR3. The chain carries TRDV2 and TRDJ1; 11 bases fit TRDD3. The germline V gene encodes CDR1 GEAIGNYY and CDR2 EKD. The CDR3 covers 19 residues. The V and J ends lost 1 base and 2 bases, in that order; junction bases with no gene match: 14. The CDR3 spells CACDTILGDTLGGTDKLIF. The CDR3 DNA follows: TGTGCCTGTGACACGATATTGGGGGATACGTTAGGAGGGACCGATAAACTCATCTTT.

A note on this clone: A far larger clone is one base from this, pointing to a likely read error. V and J are TRDV2 and TRDJ3; TRDD3 aligns across 7 bases. The CDR3 covers 20 residues. Per germline, CDR1 GEAIGNYY and CDR2 EKD. The CDR3 DNA reads TGTGCCTGTGCCCCAGTGGGGGAGCCAAAAAGCTCCTGGGGCACCCGACAGATGTTTTTC. Its protein is CACAPVGEPKSSWGTRQMFF.

About this clone: With a far larger clone one base away, a read error is the likely cause. The sample contains more than one DNA sequence encoding this CDR3. This rearrangement joins TRDV2 to TRDJ1; 8 bases agree with TRDD3. Germline-derived CDR1 and CDR2 are GEAIGNYY and EKD. This CDR3 has 18 amino acids. The J segment lost 0 bases and the V segment lost 3 bases, leaving 14 bases of the junction unmatched. CDR3 protein: CACDGILGAAKYTDKLIF. CDR3 sequence (DNA): TGTGCCTGTGACGGAATACTGGGGGCCGCTAAGTACACCGATAAACTCATCTTT.

In its sample, this clone was seen a few times. This DNA's translation and the protein TCRdb lists, from a much larger clone, do not match at residue 3, likely due to a read error; the protein shown is translated from the DNA. The V call is TRDV2, the J call TRDJ3, with TRDD3 matching 8 bases. This CDR3 has 18 residues. The germline V gene encodes CDR1 GEAIGNYY and CDR2 EKD. The CDR3 region has the DNA TGTGCCCGTGACAGCGGGGGATATAGCTCCTGGGACACCCGACAGATGTTTTTC. Its protein product is CARDSGGYSSWDTRQMFF.

This clone has more than one count but fewer than ten. Since a far larger clone is one base different, this is likely a read error. At the DNA level, this CDR3 is encoded by other sequences in the same sample as well. This chain joins TRDV1 and TRDJ1; a weak D match, TRDD3 (7 bases). V was pared by 5 bases and J by 5 bases, with 27 bases between. The CDR3 is made up of 18 amino acids. CDR1 is TSWWSYY, CDR2 QGS, per germline. CDR3 nucleotide sequence: TGTGCTCTTGGGATTTTCCTAGCTGGGGGGTACGGCCGAGATAAACTCATCTTT. Its translation is CALGIFLAGGYGRDKLIF.

The sample holds a few counts of this clone. A much larger clone differs from this one at a single base, so this may be a read error. In the same sample, other DNA sequences code for this CDR3. The rearrangement joins TRDV1 to TRDJ1; TRDD3 matches 9 bases. V gave up 0 bases and J gave up 0 bases; unmatched junction bases: 26. The CDR3 sequence is 24 residues long. CDR1 and CDR2 from the germline V gene are TSWWSYY and QGS. DNA of the CDR3: TGTGCTCTTGGGGAACTAGCCGGGCCCTCCTACTATCTGGGGGATCGGCCCTACACCGATAAACTCATCTTT. It specifies CALGELAGPSYYLGDRPYTDKLIF.

This clone has more than one count but fewer than ten. This sequence is one base from a far larger clone and is likely a read error. V and J are TRDV1 and TRDJ1, with TRDD3 identical over 8 bases. Germline-derived CDR1 and CDR2 are TSWWSYY and QGS. V was clipped by 3 bases and J by 0 bases; unmatched bases: 30. This CDR3 has 24 amino acids. CDR3 amino acids: CALGEPSTPLLGVTLGMYTDKLIF. In DNA, the CDR3 is TGTGCTCTTGGGGAGCCATCTACGCCCCTACTGGGGGTCACACTAGGCATGTACACCGATAAACTCATCTTT.

The chain employs TRDV2 and TRDJ1; D may be TRDD3 (6 bases). V lost 3 bases and J 0 bases, leaving 16 bases between the germline ends. Germline V lookup: CDR1 GEAIGNYY, CDR2 EKD. The CDR3 extends over 16 amino acids. This CDR3 reads CACDPLGLGYTDKLIF. In DNA, the CDR3 is TGTGCCTGTGACCCCCTGGGCCTGGGGTACACCGATAAACTCATCTTT.

As for this clone: TCRdb has a much larger clone's protein, which differs at residue 8 from the translation of this DNA, likely because of a read error; what is shown is the protein translated from the DNA. V is TRDV2 and J is TRDJ1, with D perhaps matching TRDD3 (6 bases). CDR3 length equals 18 residues. Germline CDR1 is GEAIGNYY and CDR2 is EKD. The V end was cut by 3 bases, the J end by 0 bases, with 22 bases between. The CDR3 coding sequence is TGTGCCTGTGACCCTCTGGGGAATCGACCACTGTACACCGATAAACTCATCTTT. Translated: CACDPLGNRPLYTDKLIF.

On this clone itself: The protein that TCRdb holds for this DNA derives from a much larger clone and differs from the translated DNA at residue 4, which likely indicates a read error; the protein shown here is translated from the DNA. The chain combines TRDV2 with TRDJ3, with 11 positions matching TRDD3. The CDR3 sequence is 19 residues long. CDR1 GEAIGNYY and CDR2 EKD come from the germline V gene. CDR3 DNA: TGTGCCTGTAACACGTTACTGGGGGATAGCTCCTGGGACACCCGACAGATGTTTTTC. Residues: CACNTLLGDSSWDTRQMFF.

With regard to this clone: TCRdb's protein, taken from a much larger clone, differs from this DNA's translation at residue 5, likely owing to a read error; the protein displayed comes from the DNA. The CDR3 nucleotides are TGTGCCTGTGACATGGCTGGGGAGAGATCCTGGGACACCCGACAGATGTTTTTC. It codes for CACDMAGERSWDTRQMFF. The chain uses TRDV2 and TRDJ3, with D possibly TRDD3 on 6 matching bases. The CDR3 runs to 18 residues. V lost 2 bases and J 1 base, leaving 14 bases between the germline ends. Per the germline V gene, CDR1 is GEAIGNYY and CDR2 is EKD.

There are a few counts of this clone. This DNA's translation differs at residue 8 from TCRdb's protein, which comes from a much larger clone; a read error is likely, and the protein shown is translated from the DNA. This chain uses TRDV1 with TRDJ1; D not resolved. Deletions cut 0 bases from V and 4 bases from J, with 18 bases between. The CDR3 sequence is 17 residues long. Per germline, CDR1 TSWWSYY and CDR2 QGS. CDR3 sequence (DNA): TGTGCTCTTGGGGAACTTCTAAGGGCCCGAGCGGGCGATAAACTCATCTTT. It translates to CALGELLRARAGDKLIF.

For this clone: TCRdb's protein for this DNA is that of a much larger clone and differs from the translation at residue 17, likely a read error; the protein shown is the DNA translation. The V and J genes are TRDV2 and TRDJ1; a weak D match, TRDD3 (6 bases). The CDR3 is made up of 19 amino acids. CDR1 and CDR2 from the germline V gene are GEAIGNYY and EKD. The chain's CDR3 is CACDTVKTGTGSSNDKPIF. The CDR3 DNA reads TGTGCCTGTGACACCGTAAAGACGGGAACTGGGTCGTCAAACGATAAACCCATCTTT.

Points on this clone: A far larger clone is one base from this, pointing to a likely read error. The sample has other DNA sequences that encode this CDR3 too. The J gene is TRDJ1, the V gene TRDV2; TRDD3 matches 9 bases. The germline gives CDR1 GEAIGNYY, CDR2 EKD. The CDR3 is 16 residues long. CDR3 sequence reads: CACDSLLGDYTDKLIF. In DNA, the CDR3 is TGTGCTTGTGACTCCTTACTGGGGGACTACACCGATAAACTCATCTTT.

By share, this clone counts as large. The same CDR3 is also encoded by other DNA sequences in this sample. The chain uses TRDV2 and TRDJ1; the match to TRDD3 covers 11 bases. Per germline, CDR1 GEAIGNYY and CDR2 EKD. This CDR3 is built from 20 residues. The J segment lost 6 bases and the V segment lost 0 bases, leaving 20 bases of the junction unmatched. DNA of the CDR3: TGTGCCTGTGACACCGTCGGACCCCCAGATTTACTGGGGGATAGACATAAACTCATCTTT. Its translation: CACDTVGPPDLLGDRHKLIF.

This clone was seen a handful of times. This DNA's translation and the protein TCRdb lists, from a much larger clone, do not match at residue 9, likely due to a read error; the protein shown is translated from the DNA. V is TRDV3 and J is TRDJ1; 7 positions agree with TRDD3. The CDR3 consists of 18 residues. Trimming cost V 4 bases and J 1 base; bases outside gene matches: 21. Per germline, CDR1 TVYSNPD and CDR2 GDNSRS (reference sequence). The CDR3 loop reads CASVPLRLWDTFTDKLIF. DNA for the CDR3: TGTGCCTCGGTCCCCCTTAGGCTGTGGGATACCTTCACCGATAAACTCATCTTT.

Worth noting for this clone: The TCRdb record carries a much larger clone's protein, which differs from this DNA's translation at residue 10; a read error is the likely cause, and the protein listed here is the DNA translation. The chain uses TRDV2 and TRDJ1, with TRDD3 identical over 7 bases. Germline trimming cut 0 bases from V and 0 bases from J; bases unmatched to any gene: 12. There are 18 residues in the CDR3. Germline V gene lookup returns CDR1 GEAIGNYY and CDR2 EKD. In nucleotides, the CDR3 is TGTGCCTGTGACACCTTAAAGGGGATATCCACGTACACCGATAAACTCATCTTT. Translated: CACDTLKGISTYTDKLIF.

Of note for this clone: Given a far larger clone just one base away, this is likely a sequencing read error. The chain carries TRDV2 and TRDJ3; TRDD3 matches at 12 bases. The germline CDR1 and CDR2 sequences are GEAIGNYY and EKD. The CDR3 length is 20 residues. The CDR3 is CACGTAGGYGSSWDTRQMFF. In nucleotides, the CDR3 is TGTGCCTGTGGCACCGCTGGGGGATACGGTAGCTCCTGGGACACCCGACAGATGTTTTTC.

Notes on this clone: The protein TCRdb gives is from a much larger clone and does not agree with this DNA's translation at residue 7, likely a read error; the protein shown here comes from the DNA. The rearrangement uses TRDV3 and TRDJ1; D is possibly TRDD3 (5 bases). Germline CDR1 and CDR2: TVYSNPD and GDNSRS (reference sequence). V lost 2 bases and J 3 bases, leaving 13 bases between the germline ends. CDR3 length: 13 amino acids. In DNA form, the CDR3 reads TGTGCCTTTTGGGATTATATCCCCGATAAACTCATCTTT. It codes for CAFWDYIPDKLIF.

This clone has more than one count but fewer than ten. This likely reflects a read error, since a far larger clone is one base away. In the same sample, other DNA sequences code for this CDR3. V and J are TRDV1 and TRDJ3; TRDD3 matches 10 bases. Germline V gives CDR1 TSWWSYY, CDR2 QGS. This CDR3 spans 23 amino acids. Trimming took 2 bases from V and 0 from J; bases not matched to a gene: 16. Written as DNA, the CDR3 is TGTGCTCTTGGGGAAGGATTGACGGGCTGGGGGATAACCTCCTCCTGGGACACCCGACAGATGTTTTTC. Amino acids: CALGEGLTGWGITSSWDTRQMFF.

In the case of this clone: TCRdb's listed protein matches a much larger clone and diverges from this DNA's translation at residue 7, likely through a read error; the protein shown comes from the DNA. The rearrangement uses TRDV2 and TRDJ1, with TRDD3 identical over 13 bases. The CDR3 length is 19 residues. V was clipped by 0 bases and J by 4 bases; unmatched bases: 13. Germline CDR1 and CDR2: GEAIGNYY and EKD. CDR3 residues: CACDTALLGDTPDDDKLIF. The CDR3 region has the DNA TGTGCCTGTGACACCGCTCTACTGGGGGATACGCCGGATGACGATAAACTCATCTTT.

This clone has only a few counts. For this DNA, TCRdb reports the protein of a much larger clone, which diverges at residue 12, most likely from a read error; the protein presented here is translated directly from the DNA. This chain connects TRDV2 to TRDJ1; D gene ambiguous. The CDR3 has 14 residues. Germline-derived CDR1 and CDR2 are GEAIGNYY and EKD. This chain's CDR3 is CACEHLTDSDKPIF. In DNA, the CDR3 is TGTGCCTGTGAACACCTCACTGATTCCGATAAACCCATCTTT.

Concerning this clone: The TCRdb record carries a much larger clone's protein, which differs from this DNA's translation at residue 4; a read error is the likely cause, and the protein listed here is the DNA translation. This chain connects TRDV2 to TRDJ1, with D hard to call. CDR3 length: 15 amino acids. CDR1 GEAIGNYY and CDR2 EKD come from the germline V gene. CDR3 in amino acids: CACGTVGRNTDKLIF. The CDR3 DNA follows: TGTGCCTGTGGCACCGTCGGGAGGAACACCGATAAACTCATCTTT.